This is a list of T cell receptor beta chains from one sample in a study of CD8+ T cells in alopecia areata. Produced via immunoSEQ multiplex PCR; TCRdb's table is partial and in-frame only. In the table there are about 100,000 clones, 60% of which are singletons. The source material was CD8+ T cells sorted from blood, sampled at approximately week 56, from a patient treated with tofacitinib. All receptors derive from a human donor with alopecia areata. Each CDR3 is given with its conserved first and last residue. A D gene is named only where the DNA matches it firmly. Size is stated for part of the rows, as once, few or many counts, or as a class when the clone is expanded.

.,once,TRBV4-1,TRBJ1-2,TGCGCCAGCAGCCAAGACCATGGCTACACCTTC,CASSQDHGYTF
.,.,TRBV25-1,TRBJ2-3,TGTGCCAGCGGACCTGGGTGGACGGGGGTTGTCTCCGATACGCAGTATTTT,CASGPGWTGVVSDTQYF
.,few,TRBV5-1,TRBJ2-3,TGCGCCAGCAGCTTCACAGATACGCAGTATTTT,CASSFTDTQYF
TRBD2,few,TRBV2,TRBJ2-2,TGTGCCAGCAAAAAGGGACTAGCGGGTTCCTTTAACACCGGGGAGCTGTTTTTT,CASKKGLAGSFNTGELFF
TRBD2,few,TRBV5-1,TRBJ2-5,TGCGCCAGCAGCGGTAGCGGGGGGGCCGGAGAGACCCAGTACTTC,CASSGSGGAGETQYF
.,.,TRBV6-5,TRBJ2-5,TGTGCCAGTAGAGGGGTTCGAGAGACCCAGTACTTC,CASRGVRETQYF
.,.,TRBV5-6,TRBJ1-3,TGTGCCAGCAGCACCCGGACAGAGTACTCTGGAAACACCATATATTTT,CASSTRTEYSGNTIYF
.,.,TRBV4-1,TRBJ1-2,TGCGCCAGCAGCCAAGGGCGCAGGGCGGGGTCTCAGCCACGATCATATGGCTACACCTTC,CASSQGRRAGSQPRSYGYTF
TRBD1,.,TRBV6-1,TRBJ1-1,TGTGCCAGCAGTTCTTACAGGGGAGGTGACACTGAAGCTTTCTTT,CASSSYRGGDTEAFF
TRBD2,few,TRBV10-3,TRBJ2-3,TGTGCCATCAGTGAGACTAGCGGGGGACTCACAGATACGCAGTATTTT,CAISETSGGLTDTQYF
.,.,TRBV7-8,TRBJ1-1,TGTGCCAGCAGCCCGGGACGGAGGAACACTGAAGCTTTCTTT,CASSPGRRNTEAFF
TRBD1,once,TRBV2,TRBJ1-2,TGTGCCAGCAGTGGCCCGGTGACAGGGTTTTCTCCCGGCTACACCTTC,CASSGPVTGFSPGYTF
.,few,TRBV6-5,TRBJ2-5,TGTGCCAGCAGCTTTGGACCCGCTCAGTTGAGGGAGCAGTACTTC,CASSFGPAQLREQYF
TRBD1,.,TRBV19,TRBJ1-5,TGTGCCAGTAGTATGCGCAGGGGGCCCGGTCAGCCCCAGCATTTT,CASSMRRGPGQPQHF
.,.,TRBV15,TRBJ2-7,TGTGCCACCAGCAGAGAGTTTTGGGCGAGGGCCTACGAGCAGTACTTC,CATSREFWARAYEQYF
.,.,TRBV29-1,TRBJ1-1,TGCAGCGTTGAGGATCCCCTGGATGTGGGGGGCACTGAAGCTTTCTTT,CSVEDPLDVGGTEAFF
.,once,TRBV15,TRBJ2-5,TGTGCCACCAGCCTTTTCGACAGTTACCAAGAGACCCAGTACTTC,CATSLFDSYQETQYF
.,few,TRBV6-5,TRBJ2-1,TGTGCCAGCAGCACCTGGGACTCCCCCAATGAGCAGTTCTTC,CASSTWDSPNEQFF
TRBD1,.,TRBV5-4,TRBJ2-7,TGTGCCAGCAGCGCAGGACAGGGGGGAACCTACGAGCAGTACTTC,CASSAGQGGTYEQYF
.,.,TRBV7-9,TRBJ1-1,TGTGCCAGCAGCTTAGGGGCAGGAGTGTTAATGAACACTGAAGCTTTCTTT,CASSLGAGVLMNTEAFF
.,.,TRBV7-9,TRBJ1-1,TGTGCCAGCAGCAACGGGGGCACTGAAGCTTTCTTT,CASSNGGTEAFF
TRBD1,.,TRBV5-6,TRBJ1-1,TGTGCCAGCACCGGTGACAGGGCGGAGGCTTTCTTT,CASTGDRAEAFF
TRBD1,.,TRBV5-1,TRBJ2-3,TGCGCCAGCAGCTTGTCTCAGGGGGCGCGGGATACGCAGTATTTT,CASSLSQGARDTQYF
.,few,TRBV4-1,TRBJ2-7,TGCGCCAGCAGCCAAGATGCGAGCTCCTACGAGCAGTACTTC,CASSQDASSYEQYF
.,few,TRBV5-1,TRBJ2-1,TGCGCCAGCACGGACGGTGCCTACAATGAGCAGTTCTTC,CASTDGAYNEQFF
.,.,TRBV15,TRBJ1-4,TGTGCCACCAGCCCAAACGGCGCAGGGAAGAATGAAAAACTGTTTTTT,CATSPNGAGKNEKLFF
.,.,TRBV6-1,TRBJ1-1,TGTGCCAGCAGTGAAGCTGCGGGTTTTAGGAACACTGAAGCTTTCTTT,CASSEAAGFRNTEAFF
TRBD1,.,TRBV4-1,TRBJ2-7,TGCGCCAGCAGCCAAGTTCTCGCCGGGACAGGGGCCTACGAGCAGTACTTC,CASSQVLAGTGAYEQYF
.,.,TRBV6-5,TRBJ1-6,TGTGCCAGCAGTTACAAATCGACAGCTTCACCCCTCCACTTT,CASSYKSTASPLHF
.,.,TRBV6-5,TRBJ1-1,TGTGCCAGCAGTTACTCGTTGGGGAGGGTCACTGAAGCTTTCTTT,CASSYSLGRVTEAFF
TRBD2,.,TRBV6-5,TRBJ2-7,TGTGCCAGCAGCTCGACTAGCGGGGGCTACGAGCAGTACTTC,CASSSTSGGYEQYF
.,few,TRBV7-9,TRBJ1-2,TGTGCCAGCAGCTTAAGTATTGGCTACACCTTC,CASSLSIGYTF
.,.,TRBV2,TRBJ2-1,TGTGCCAGCAGGGGCAGGGGATCCTACAATGAGCAGTTCTTC,CASRGRGSYNEQFF
.,.,TRBV7-9,TRBJ1-4,TGTGCCAGCAGCTCCGGATCGGGAGGAAAACTGTTTTTT,CASSSGSGGKLFF
.,.,TRBV7-9,TRBJ1-5,TGTGCCAGCAGCTTAGGTCAGCCCCAGCATTTT,CASSLGQPQHF
.,few,TRBV29-1,TRBJ2-1,TGCAGCGTTGGGGTGACAGACCTAAACAATGAGCAGTTCTTC,CSVGVTDLNNEQFF
.,once,TRBV6-5,TRBJ2-3,TGTGCCAGCAGTTACAGGGTGCCGGCGAGCACAGATACGCAGTATTTT,CASSYRVPASTDTQYF
.,.,TRBV7-9,TRBJ2-5,TGTGCCAGCAGCTTAAAATTCCGGGAGACCCAGTACTTC,CASSLKFRETQYF